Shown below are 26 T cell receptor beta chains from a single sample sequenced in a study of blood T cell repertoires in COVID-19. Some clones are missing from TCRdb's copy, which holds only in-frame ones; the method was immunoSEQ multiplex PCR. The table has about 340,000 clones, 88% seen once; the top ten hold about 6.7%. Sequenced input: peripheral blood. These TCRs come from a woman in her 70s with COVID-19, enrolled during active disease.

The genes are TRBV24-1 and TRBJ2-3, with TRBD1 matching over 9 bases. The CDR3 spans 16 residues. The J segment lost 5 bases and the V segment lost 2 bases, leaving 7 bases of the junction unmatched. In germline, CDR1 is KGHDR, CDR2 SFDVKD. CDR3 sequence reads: CATSDSGQGNGDTQYF. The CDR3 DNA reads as TGTGCCACCAGTGATTCGGGACAGGGAAATGGAGATACGCAGTATTTT.

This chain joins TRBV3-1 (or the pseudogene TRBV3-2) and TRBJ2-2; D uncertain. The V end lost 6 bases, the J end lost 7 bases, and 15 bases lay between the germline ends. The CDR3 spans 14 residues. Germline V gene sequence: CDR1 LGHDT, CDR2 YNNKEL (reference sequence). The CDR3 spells CASSPHTVDGELFF. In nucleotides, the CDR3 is TGTGCCAGCAGTCCCCACACAGTCGACGGGGAGCTGTTTTTT.

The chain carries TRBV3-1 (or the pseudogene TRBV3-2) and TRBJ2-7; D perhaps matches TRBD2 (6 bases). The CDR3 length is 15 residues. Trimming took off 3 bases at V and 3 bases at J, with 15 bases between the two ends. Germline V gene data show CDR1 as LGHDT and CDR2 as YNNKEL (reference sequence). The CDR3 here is CASSQRDGEDYEQYF. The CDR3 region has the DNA TGTGCCAGCAGCCAGAGGGACGGGGAGGACTACGAGCAGTACTTC.

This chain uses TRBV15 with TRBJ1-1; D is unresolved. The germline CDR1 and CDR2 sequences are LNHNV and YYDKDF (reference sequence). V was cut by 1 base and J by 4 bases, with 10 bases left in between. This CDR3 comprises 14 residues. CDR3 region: CATSRAGEGTEAFF. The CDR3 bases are TGTGCCACCAGCAGAGCCGGGGAAGGCACTGAAGCTTTCTTT.

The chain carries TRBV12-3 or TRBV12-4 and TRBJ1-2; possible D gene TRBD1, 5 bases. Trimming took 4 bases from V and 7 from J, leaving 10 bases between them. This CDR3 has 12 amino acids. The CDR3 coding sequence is TGTGCCAGCAGTTCTGCAGGGCGTGGCTACACCTTC. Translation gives CASSSAGRGYTF.

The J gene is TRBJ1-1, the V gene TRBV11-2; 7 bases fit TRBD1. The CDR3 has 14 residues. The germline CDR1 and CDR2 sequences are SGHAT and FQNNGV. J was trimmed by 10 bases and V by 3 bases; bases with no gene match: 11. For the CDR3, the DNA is TGTGCCAGCAGCTTTCCGGGACAGTCCTTCGTAGCTTTCTTT. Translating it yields CASSFPGQSFVAFF. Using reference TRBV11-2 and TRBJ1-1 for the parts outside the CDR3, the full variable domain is EAGVAQSPRYKIIEKRQSVAFWCNPISGHATLYWYQQILGQGPKLLIQFQNNGVVDDSQLPKDRFSAERLKGVDSTLKIQPAKLEDSAVYLCASSFPGQSFVAFFGQGTRLTVV.

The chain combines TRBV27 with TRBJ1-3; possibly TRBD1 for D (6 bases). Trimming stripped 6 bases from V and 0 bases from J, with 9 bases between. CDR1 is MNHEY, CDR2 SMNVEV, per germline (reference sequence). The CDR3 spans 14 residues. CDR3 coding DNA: TGTGCCAGCAGGGCACAGGGCTCTGGAAACACCATATATTTT. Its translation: CASRAQGSGNTIYF.

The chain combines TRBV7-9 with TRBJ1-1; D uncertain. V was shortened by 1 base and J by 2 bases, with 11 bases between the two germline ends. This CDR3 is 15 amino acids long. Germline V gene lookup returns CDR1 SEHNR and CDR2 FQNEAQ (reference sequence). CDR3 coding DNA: TGTGCCAGCAGCTTAGAAGGTAGCCTAAACACTGAAGCTTTCTTT. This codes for CASSLEGSLNTEAFF.

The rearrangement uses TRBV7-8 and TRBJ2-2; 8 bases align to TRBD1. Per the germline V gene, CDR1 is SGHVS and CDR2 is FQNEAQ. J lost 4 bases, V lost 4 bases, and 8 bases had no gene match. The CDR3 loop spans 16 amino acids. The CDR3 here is CASSSPRTGPTGELFF. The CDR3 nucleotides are TGTGCCAGCAGCTCCCCCCGGACAGGGCCCACCGGGGAGCTGTTTTTT.

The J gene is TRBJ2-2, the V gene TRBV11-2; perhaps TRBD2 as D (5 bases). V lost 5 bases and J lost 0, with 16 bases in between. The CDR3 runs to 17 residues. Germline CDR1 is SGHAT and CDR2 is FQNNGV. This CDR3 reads CASSPTLGRTNTGELFF. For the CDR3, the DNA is TGTGCCAGCAGCCCCACGCTGGGGAGAACGAACACCGGGGAGCTGTTTTTT.

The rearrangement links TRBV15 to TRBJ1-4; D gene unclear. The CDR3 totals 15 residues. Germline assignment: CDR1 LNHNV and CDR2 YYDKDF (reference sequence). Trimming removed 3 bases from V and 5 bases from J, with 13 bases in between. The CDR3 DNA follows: TGTGCCACCAGCAGGACCGGGTTTGGGAATGAAAAACTGTTTTTT. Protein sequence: CATSRTGFGNEKLFF.

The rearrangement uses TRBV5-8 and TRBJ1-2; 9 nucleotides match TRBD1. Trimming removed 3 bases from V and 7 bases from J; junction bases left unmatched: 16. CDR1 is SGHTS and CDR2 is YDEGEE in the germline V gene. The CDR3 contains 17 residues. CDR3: CASSWRDRAPTASGYTF. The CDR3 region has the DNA TGTGCCAGCAGCTGGCGGGACAGGGCACCCACGGCTAGTGGCTACACCTTC.

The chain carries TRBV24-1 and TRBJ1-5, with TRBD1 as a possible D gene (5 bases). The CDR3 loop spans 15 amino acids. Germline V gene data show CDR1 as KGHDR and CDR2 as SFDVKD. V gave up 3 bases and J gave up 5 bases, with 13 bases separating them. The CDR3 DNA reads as TGTGCCACCAGTGATGGGCAGGGCAACTATCAGCCCCAGCATTTT. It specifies CATSDGQGNYQPQHF.

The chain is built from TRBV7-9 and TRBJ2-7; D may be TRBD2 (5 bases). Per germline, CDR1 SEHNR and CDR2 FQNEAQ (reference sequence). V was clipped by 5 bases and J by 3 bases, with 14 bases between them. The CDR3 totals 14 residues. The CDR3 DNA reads TGTGCCAGCAGCCGGCGAGCGGAGATCTACGAGCAGTACTTC. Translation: CASSRRAEIYEQYF.

The CDR3 bases are TGTGCCAGCAGTTACTCCCGGACAACTAATCAGCCCCAGCATTTT. This gives the protein CASSYSRTTNQPQHF. The chain carries TRBV6-5 and TRBJ1-5, with D possibly being TRBD1 (5 bases). The ends were cut back, 0 bases at V and 4 bases at J, with 10 bases in the middle. Germline CDR1 MNHEY, CDR2 SVGAGI. The CDR3 extends over 15 amino acids.

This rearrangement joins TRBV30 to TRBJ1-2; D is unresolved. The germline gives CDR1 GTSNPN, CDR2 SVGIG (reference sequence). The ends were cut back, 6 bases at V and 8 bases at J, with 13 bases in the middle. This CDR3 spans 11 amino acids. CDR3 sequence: CACSAGLGYTF. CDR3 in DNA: TGTGCCTGTAGCGCGGGCCTCGGCTACACCTTC.

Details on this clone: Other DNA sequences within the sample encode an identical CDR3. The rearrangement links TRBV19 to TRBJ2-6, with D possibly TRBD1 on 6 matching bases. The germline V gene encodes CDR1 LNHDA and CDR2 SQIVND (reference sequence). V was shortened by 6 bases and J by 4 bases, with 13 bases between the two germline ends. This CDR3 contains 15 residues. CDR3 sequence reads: CASRRQAFGANVLTF. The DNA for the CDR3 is TGTGCCAGTAGGCGACAGGCCTTCGGGGCCAACGTCCTGACTTTC.

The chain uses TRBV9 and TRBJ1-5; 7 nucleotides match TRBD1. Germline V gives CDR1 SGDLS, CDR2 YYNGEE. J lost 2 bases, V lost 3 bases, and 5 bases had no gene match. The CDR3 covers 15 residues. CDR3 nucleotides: TGTGCCAGCAGCGGACAGGGAGGAGGCAATCAGCCCCAGCATTTT. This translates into CASSGQGGGNQPQHF. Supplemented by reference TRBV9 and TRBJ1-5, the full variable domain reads DSGVTQTPKHLITATGQRVTLRCSPRSGDLSVYWYQQSLDQGLQFLIQYYNGEERAKGNILERFSAQQFPDLHSELNLSSLELGDSALYFCASSGQGGGNQPQHFGDGTRLSIL.

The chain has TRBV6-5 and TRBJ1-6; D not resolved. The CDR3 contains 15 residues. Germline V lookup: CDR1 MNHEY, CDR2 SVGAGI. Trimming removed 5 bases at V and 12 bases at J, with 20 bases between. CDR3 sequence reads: CASSRNGWEPKPLHF. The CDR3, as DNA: TGTGCCAGCAGTCGGAACGGATGGGAGCCCAAACCCCTCCACTTT.

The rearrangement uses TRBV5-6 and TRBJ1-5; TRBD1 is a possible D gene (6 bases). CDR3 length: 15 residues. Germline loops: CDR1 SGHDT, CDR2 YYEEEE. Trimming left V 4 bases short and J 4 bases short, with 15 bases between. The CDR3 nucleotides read TGTGCCAGCAGCCCAGGGGCAGGAAGTAATCAGCCCCAGCATTTT. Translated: CASSPGAGSNQPQHF. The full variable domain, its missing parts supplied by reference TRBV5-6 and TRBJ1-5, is DAGVTQSPTHLIKTRGQQVTLRCSPKSGHDTVSWYQQALGQGPQFIFQYYEEEERQRGNFPDRFSGHQFPNYSSELNVNALLLGDSALYLCASSPGAGSNQPQHFGDGTRLSIL.

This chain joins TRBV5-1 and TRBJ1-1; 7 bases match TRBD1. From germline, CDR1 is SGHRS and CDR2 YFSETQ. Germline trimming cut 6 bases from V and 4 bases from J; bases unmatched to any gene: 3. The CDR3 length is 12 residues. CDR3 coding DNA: TGCGCCAGCACCCGGGACAGCACTGAAGCTTTCTTT. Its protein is CASTRDSTEAFF.

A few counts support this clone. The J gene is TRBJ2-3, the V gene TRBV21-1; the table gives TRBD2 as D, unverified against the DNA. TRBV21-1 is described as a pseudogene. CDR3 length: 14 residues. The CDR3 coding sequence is TGTGCCACCTTGGCCGGACTCGGTGGGGATACGCAGTATTTT. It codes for CATLAGLGGDTQYF.

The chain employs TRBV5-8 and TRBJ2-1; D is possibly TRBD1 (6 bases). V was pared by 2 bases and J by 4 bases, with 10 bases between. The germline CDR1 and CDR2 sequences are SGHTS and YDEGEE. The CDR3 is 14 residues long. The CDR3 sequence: CASSFGQFYNEQFF. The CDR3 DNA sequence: TGTGCCAGCAGCTTCGGACAGTTTTACAATGAGCAGTTCTTC.

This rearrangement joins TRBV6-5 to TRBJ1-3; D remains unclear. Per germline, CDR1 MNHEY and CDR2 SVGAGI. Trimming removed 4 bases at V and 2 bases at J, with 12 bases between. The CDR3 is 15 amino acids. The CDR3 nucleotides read TGTGCCAGCAGTTTCCATCTGGGAGCTGGAAACACCATATATTTT. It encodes CASSFHLGAGNTIYF.

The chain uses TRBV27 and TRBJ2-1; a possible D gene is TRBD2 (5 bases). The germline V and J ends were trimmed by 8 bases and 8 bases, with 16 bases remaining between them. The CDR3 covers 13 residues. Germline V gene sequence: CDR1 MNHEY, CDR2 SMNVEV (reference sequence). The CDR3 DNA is TGTGCCAGCGCGGAGGACTTTTCCGATGAGCAGTTCTTC. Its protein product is CASAEDFSDEQFF.

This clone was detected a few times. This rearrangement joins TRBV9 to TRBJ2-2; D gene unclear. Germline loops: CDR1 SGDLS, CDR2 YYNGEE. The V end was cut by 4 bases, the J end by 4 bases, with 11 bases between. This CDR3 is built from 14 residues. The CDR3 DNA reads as TGTGCCAGCAGCCCCCGAGAAACCACCGGGGAGCTGTTTTTT. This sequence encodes CASSPRETTGELFF.